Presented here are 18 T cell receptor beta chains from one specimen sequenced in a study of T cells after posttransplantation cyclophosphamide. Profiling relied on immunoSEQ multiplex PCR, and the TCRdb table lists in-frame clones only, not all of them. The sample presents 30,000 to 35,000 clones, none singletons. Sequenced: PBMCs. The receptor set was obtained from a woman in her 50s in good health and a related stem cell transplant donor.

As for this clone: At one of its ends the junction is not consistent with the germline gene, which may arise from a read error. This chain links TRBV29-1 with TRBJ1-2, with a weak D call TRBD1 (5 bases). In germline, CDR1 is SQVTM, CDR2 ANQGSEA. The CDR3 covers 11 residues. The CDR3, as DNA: TGTGGGGGGAGGGTAGACTATGGCTACACCTTC. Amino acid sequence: CGGRVDYGYTF.

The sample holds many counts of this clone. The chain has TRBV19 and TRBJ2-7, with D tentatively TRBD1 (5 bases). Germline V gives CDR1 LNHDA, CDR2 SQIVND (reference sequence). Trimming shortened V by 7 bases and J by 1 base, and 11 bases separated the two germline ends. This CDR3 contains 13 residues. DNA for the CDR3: TGTGCCAGTAAATCCGGACAATCCTACGAGCAGTACTTC. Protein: CASKSGQSYEQYF.

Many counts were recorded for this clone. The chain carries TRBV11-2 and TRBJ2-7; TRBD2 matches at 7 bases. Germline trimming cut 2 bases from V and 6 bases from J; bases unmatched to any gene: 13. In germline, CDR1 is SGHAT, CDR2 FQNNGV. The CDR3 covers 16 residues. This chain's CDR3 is CASSLTDSSGPSEQYF. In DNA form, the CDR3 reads TGTGCCAGCAGCTTAACAGACTCTAGCGGCCCTTCCGAGCAGTACTTC.

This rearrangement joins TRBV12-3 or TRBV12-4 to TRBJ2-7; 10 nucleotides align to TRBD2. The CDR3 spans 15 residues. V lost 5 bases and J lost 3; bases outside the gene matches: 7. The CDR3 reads CASSPPAGGDYEQYF. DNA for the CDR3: TGTGCCAGCAGTCCCCCAGCGGGAGGGGACTACGAGCAGTACTTC.

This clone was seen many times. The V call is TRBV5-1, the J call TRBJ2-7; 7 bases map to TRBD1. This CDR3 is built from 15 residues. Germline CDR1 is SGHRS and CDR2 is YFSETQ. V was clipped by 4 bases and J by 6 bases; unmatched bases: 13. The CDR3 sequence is CASSAPEQGLREQYF. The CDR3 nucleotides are TGCGCCAGCAGCGCTCCAGAACAGGGGCTGCGCGAGCAGTACTTC.

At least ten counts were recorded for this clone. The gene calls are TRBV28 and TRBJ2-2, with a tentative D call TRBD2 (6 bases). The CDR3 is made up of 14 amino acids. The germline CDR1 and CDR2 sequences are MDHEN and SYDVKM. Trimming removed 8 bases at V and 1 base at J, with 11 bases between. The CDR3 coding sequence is TGTGCCAGCTTCGGGGGTCTGAACACCGGGGAGCTGTTTTTT. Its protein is CASFGGLNTGELFF.

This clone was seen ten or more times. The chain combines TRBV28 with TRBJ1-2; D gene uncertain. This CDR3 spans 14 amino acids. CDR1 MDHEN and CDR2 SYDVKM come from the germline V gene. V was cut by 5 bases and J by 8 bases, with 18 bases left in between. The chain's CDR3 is CASSPPVRVGGYTF. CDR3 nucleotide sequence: TGTGCCAGCAGTCCCCCCGTTAGGGTAGGAGGCTACACCTTC.

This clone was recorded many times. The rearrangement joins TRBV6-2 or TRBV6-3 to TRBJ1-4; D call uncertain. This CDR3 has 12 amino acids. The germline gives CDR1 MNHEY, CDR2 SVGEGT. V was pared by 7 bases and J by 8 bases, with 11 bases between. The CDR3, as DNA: TGTGCCAGCACCTCAGCTAGGGAAAAACTGTTTTTT. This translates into CASTSAREKLFF.

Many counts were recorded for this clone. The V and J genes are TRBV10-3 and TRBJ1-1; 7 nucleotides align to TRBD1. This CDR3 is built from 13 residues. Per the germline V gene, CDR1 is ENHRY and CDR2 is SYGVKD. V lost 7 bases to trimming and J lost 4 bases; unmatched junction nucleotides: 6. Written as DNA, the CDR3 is TGTGCCATCAAAGACAGGGAGGCCACTGAAGCTTTCTTT. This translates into CAIKDREATEAFF.

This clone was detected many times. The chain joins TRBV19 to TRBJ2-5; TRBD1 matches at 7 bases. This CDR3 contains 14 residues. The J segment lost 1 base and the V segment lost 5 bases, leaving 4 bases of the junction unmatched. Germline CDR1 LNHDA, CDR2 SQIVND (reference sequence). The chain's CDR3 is CASSEDRTQETQYF. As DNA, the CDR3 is TGTGCCAGTAGTGAGGACAGGACCCAAGAGACCCAGTACTTC.

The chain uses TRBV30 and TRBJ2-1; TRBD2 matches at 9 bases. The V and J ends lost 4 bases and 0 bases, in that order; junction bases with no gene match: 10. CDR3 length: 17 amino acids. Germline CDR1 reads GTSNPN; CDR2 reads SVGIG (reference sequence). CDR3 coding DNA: TGTGCCTGGAAGAGACTAGCGGCACCTCCCTCCTACAATGAGCAGTTCTTC. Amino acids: CAWKRLAAPPSYNEQFF.

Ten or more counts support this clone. CDR3 nucleotides: TGTGCCAGCAGGGCGACTAGTCACGACGAGCAGTACTTC. Amino acids: CASRATSHDEQYF. This rearrangement joins TRBV2 to TRBJ2-7; D is possibly TRBD2 (6 bases). This CDR3 region has 13 residues. Germline CDR1 SNHLY, CDR2 FYNNEI. Trimming took off 6 bases at V and 5 bases at J, with 14 bases between the two ends. Together with reference TRBV2 and TRBJ2-7, the CDR3 gives the full variable domain: EPEVTQTPSHQVTQMGQEVILRCVPISNHLYFYWYRQILGQKVEFLVSFYNNEISEKSEIFDDQFSVERPDGSNFTLKIRSTKLEDSAMYFCASRATSHDEQYFGPGTRLTVT.

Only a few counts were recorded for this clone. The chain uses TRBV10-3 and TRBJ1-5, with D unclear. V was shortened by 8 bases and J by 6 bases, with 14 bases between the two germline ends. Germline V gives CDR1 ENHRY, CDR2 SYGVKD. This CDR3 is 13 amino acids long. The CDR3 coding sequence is TGTGCCATCGGCGACTCAAGAGCTCAGCCCCAGCATTTT. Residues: CAIGDSRAQPQHF.

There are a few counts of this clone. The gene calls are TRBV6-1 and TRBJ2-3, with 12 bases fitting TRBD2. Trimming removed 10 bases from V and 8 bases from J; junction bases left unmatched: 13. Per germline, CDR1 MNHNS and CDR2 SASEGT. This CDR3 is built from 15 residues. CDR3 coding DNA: TGTGCCATCAAATACCTAGCGGGGGGGGGTGGTACGCAGTATTTT. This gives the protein CAIKYLAGGGGTQYF.

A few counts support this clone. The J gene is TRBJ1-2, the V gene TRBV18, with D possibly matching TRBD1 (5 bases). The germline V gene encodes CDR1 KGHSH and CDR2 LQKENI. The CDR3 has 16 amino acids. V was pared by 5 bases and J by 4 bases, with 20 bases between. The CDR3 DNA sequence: TGTGCCAGCTCAAGTACGGAAGGACACCTTCGCTATGGCTACACCTTC. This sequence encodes CASSSTEGHLRYGYTF. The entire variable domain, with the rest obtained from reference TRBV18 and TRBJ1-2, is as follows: NAGVMQNPRHLVRRRGQEARLRCSPMKGHSHVYWYRQLPEEGLKFMVYLQKENIIDESGMPKERFSAEFPKEGPSILRIQQVVRGDSAAYFCASSSTEGHLRYGYTFGSGTRLTVV.

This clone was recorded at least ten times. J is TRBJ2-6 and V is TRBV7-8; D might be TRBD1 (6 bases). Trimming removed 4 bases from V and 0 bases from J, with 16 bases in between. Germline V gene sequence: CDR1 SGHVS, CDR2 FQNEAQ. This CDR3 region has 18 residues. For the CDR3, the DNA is TGTGCCAGCAGCTCCCCGCCGGGACAACACTCTGGGGCCAACGTCCTGACTTTC. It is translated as CASSSPPGQHSGANVLTF.

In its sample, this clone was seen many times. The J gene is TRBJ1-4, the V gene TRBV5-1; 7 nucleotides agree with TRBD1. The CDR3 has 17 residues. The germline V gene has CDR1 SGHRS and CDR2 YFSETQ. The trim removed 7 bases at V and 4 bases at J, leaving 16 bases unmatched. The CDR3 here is CASAPWSPGQLNEKLFF. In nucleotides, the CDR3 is TGCGCCAGCGCCCCCTGGAGTCCGGGACAGCTTAATGAAAAACTGTTTTTT.

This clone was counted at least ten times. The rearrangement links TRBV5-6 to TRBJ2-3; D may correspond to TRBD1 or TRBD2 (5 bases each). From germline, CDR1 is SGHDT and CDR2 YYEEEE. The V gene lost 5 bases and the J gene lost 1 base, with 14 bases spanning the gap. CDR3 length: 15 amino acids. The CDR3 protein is CASSQQRGGTDTQYF. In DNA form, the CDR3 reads TGTGCCAGCAGTCAGCAGCGAGGGGGCACAGATACGCAGTATTTT.